This TCR beta chain was recorded in a study of shared clonotypes between healthy human individuals. Sequencing used immunoSEQ multiplex PCR; TCRdb keeps in-frame clones, though not all of them. The data hold nearly 2 million clones, with approximately 94% observed a single time. Terminally differentiated effector memory CD45RA+ cells were excluded by CCR7 positive selection of CD45RO-negative cells. The V gene lost 5 bases and the J gene lost 4 bases, with 17 bases spanning the gap. The CDR3 is made up of 15 amino acids. Germline V gene data show CDR1 as MGHRA and CDR2 as YSYEKL. Material: naive CD8+ T cells sorted from blood. The chain is built from TRBV4-1 and TRBJ1-1, with a weak D call TRBD1 (6 bases). The sequence was obtained from a man younger than 35 in good health. CDR3 coding DNA: TGCGCCAGCAGCTCCCCACTGGGGGGGCGCACTGAAGCTTTCTTT. Translated, it gives CASSSPLGGRTEAFF.